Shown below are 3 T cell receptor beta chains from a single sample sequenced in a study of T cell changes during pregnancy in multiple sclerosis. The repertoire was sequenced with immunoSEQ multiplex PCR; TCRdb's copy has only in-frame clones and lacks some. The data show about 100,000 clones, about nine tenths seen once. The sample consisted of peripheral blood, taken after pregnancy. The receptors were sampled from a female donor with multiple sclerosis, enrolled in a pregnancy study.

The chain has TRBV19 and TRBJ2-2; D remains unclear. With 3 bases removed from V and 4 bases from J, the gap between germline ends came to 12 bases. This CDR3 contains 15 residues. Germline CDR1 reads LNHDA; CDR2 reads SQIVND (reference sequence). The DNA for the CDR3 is TGTGCCAGTAGTATTCCTCTCCTCGGCACCGGGGAGCTGTTTTTT. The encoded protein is CASSIPLLGTGELFF. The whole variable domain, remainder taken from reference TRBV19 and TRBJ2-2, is DGGITQSPKYLFRKEGQNVTLSCEQNLNHDAMYWYRQDPGQGLRLIYYSQIVNDFQKGDIAEGYSVSREKKESFPLTVTSAQKNPTAFYLCASSIPLLGTGELFFGEGSRLTVL.

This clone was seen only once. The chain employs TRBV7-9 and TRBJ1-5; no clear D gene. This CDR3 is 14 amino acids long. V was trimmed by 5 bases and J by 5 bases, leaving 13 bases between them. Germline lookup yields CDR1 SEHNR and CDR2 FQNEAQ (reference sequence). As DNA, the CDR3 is TGTGCCAGCAGCAATCCCGGCGGGGATCAGCCCCAGCATTTT. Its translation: CASSNPGGDQPQHF.

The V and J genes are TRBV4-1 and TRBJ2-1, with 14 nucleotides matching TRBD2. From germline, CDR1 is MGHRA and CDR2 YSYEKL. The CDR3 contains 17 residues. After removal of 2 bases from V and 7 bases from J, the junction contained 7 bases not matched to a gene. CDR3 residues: CASSQNRLAGGPNEQFF. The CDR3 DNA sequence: TGCGCCAGCAGCCAAAACAGACTAGCGGGGGGGCCGAATGAGCAGTTCTTC.